This passage covers 18 T cell receptor beta chains from one sample sequenced in a study of CD8 T cells in Susac syndrome. Reverse transcription used about 0.45 to 1 ug RNA and random hexamers. TCRdb used MiXCR to reprocess the immunoSEQ multiplex PCR reads, holding one entry per CDR3 protein. The sample lists some 300,000 distinct CDR3 sequences; 85% were seen once. Sequenced: CD8+ T cells from PBMCs. The receptor set was obtained from a human donor with multiple sclerosis.

In nucleotides, the CDR3 is TGTGCCAGCAGCTGGGGGGTGACAGGGGAGCGGTTCTACGAGCAGTACTTC. Translating gives CASSWGVTGERFYEQYF. V usage is TRBV11-2 and J usage is TRBJ2-7; 8 nucleotides match TRBD1. This CDR3 region has 17 residues. V shed 4 bases and J 3 bases; nucleotides not matched to a gene: 14. Germline V CDR1 and CDR2: SGHAT, FQNNGV.

This clonotype was observed once. CDR3 sequence (DNA): TGTGCCAGCAGTCTTACGGACAGGGGGTACAATGAGCAGTTCTTC. The encoded protein is CASSLTDRGYNEQFF. V and J are TRBV27 and TRBJ2-1, with 10 bases lining up with TRBD1. Germline CDR1 and CDR2: MNHEY and SMNVEV (reference sequence). J lost 4 bases, V lost 5 bases, and 5 bases had no gene match. CDR3 length: 15 amino acids.

Turning to this clonotype: Sequence at one end of the junction differs from germline and may be a read error. V and J are TRBV20-1 and TRBJ2-7; 9 bases match TRBD2. CDR3 length: 14 residues. From germline, CDR1 is DFQATT and CDR2 SNEGSKA (reference sequence). CDR3 sequence: CNARHSGRSYEQYF. The CDR3 bases are TGCAATGCTAGACATAGCGGGAGATCCTACGAGCAGTACTTC.

V is TRBV7-9 and J is TRBJ1-5; D is unresolved. The CDR3 has 14 amino acids. CDR1 is SEHNR, CDR2 FQNEAQ, per germline (reference sequence). V gave up 1 base and J gave up 5 bases, with 9 bases separating them. CDR3 in DNA: TGTGCCAGCAGCTTAGGGCGGAGCGATCAGCCCCAGCATTTT. This codes for CASSLGRSDQPQHF.

This clonotype came up a few times. The genes are TRBV7-6 and TRBJ1-4; weak D call: TRBD1 (5 bases). The V end lost 5 bases, the J end lost 7 bases, and 14 bases lay between the germline ends. Germline V gene data show CDR1 as SGHVS and CDR2 as FNYEAQ. The CDR3 has 14 residues. Here the CDR3 reads CASSPALGGEKLFF. CDR3 nucleotide sequence: TGTGCCAGCAGCCCAGCGCTGGGGGGTGAAAAACTGTTTTTT.

The rearrangement joins TRBV28 to TRBJ2-2; D uncertain. The CDR3 extends over 14 amino acids. Germline lookup yields CDR1 MDHEN and CDR2 SYDVKM. The V end lost 3 bases, the J end lost 0 bases, and 5 bases lay between the germline ends. DNA of the CDR3: TGTGCCAGCAGTTTTGACACGAACACCGGGGAGCTGTTTTTT. Its protein is CASSFDTNTGELFF. The full variable domain, with the rest looked up from reference TRBV28 and TRBJ2-2, is DVKVTQSSRYLVKRTGEKVFLECVQDMDHENMFWYRQDPGLGLRLIYFSYDVKMKEKGDIPEGYSVSREKKERFSLILESASTNQTSMYLCASSFDTNTGELFFGEGSRLTVL.

This clonotype has only a few counts. The chain uses TRBV5-6 and TRBJ2-7; 9 positions match TRBD1. Germline V gene data show CDR1 as SGHDT and CDR2 as YYEEEE. J was trimmed by 0 bases and V by 3 bases; bases with no gene match: 1. The CDR3 totals 14 residues. The CDR3 region is CASSWDRASYEQYF. Written as DNA, the CDR3 is TGTGCCAGCAGCTGGGACAGGGCCTCCTACGAGCAGTACTTC.

The chain joins TRBV7-2 to TRBJ2-1; 8 bases line up with TRBD2. CDR1 SGHTA and CDR2 FQGNSA come from the germline V gene. The CDR3 is made up of 15 amino acids. V lost 1 base, J lost 4 bases, and 3 bases stayed unmatched. CDR3 in amino acids: CASSLVTSDYNEQFF. The CDR3 DNA follows: TGTGCCAGCAGCTTAGTGACTAGCGATTACAATGAGCAGTTCTTC.

The chain is built from TRBV29-1 and TRBJ1-2; perhaps TRBD1 as D (6 bases). Trimming pared 3 bases from V and 12 bases from J, leaving 14 bases between. The CDR3 totals 11 residues. The germline V gene encodes CDR1 SQVTM and CDR2 ANQGSEA. For the CDR3, the DNA is TGCAGCGTTGAGCCGGGGGCTAGAGACACCTTC. It is translated as CSVEPGARDTF.

This clonotype was counted a few times. J is TRBJ1-1 and V is TRBV7-2; D gene uncertain. This CDR3 region has 16 residues. V was cut by 2 bases and J by 1 base, with 14 bases left in between. Looked up from germline, CDR1 is SGHTA and CDR2 is FQGNSA. The CDR3 DNA follows: TGTGCCAGCAGCTTACTCGGAGGGCTGGGGAACACTGAAGCTTTCTTT. It yields the protein CASSLLGGLGNTEAFF.

The chain's CDR3 is CASSVHQGVNEQFF. The CDR3 coding sequence is TGCGCCAGCAGTGTGCACCAGGGAGTCAATGAGCAGTTCTTC. The V and J genes are TRBV10-1 and TRBJ2-1, with D perhaps matching TRBD1 or TRBD2 (5 bases each). CDR1 and CDR2 (germline): WNHNN, SYGVQD (reference sequence). The CDR3 spans 14 residues. V was cut by 4 bases and J by 6 bases, with 13 bases left in between.

The chain carries TRBV19 and TRBJ1-5; weak D call: TRBD1 (6 bases). Per the germline V gene, CDR1 is LNHDA and CDR2 is SQIVND (reference sequence). This CDR3 has 15 residues. V gave up 3 bases and J gave up 7 bases, with 16 bases separating them. Here the CDR3 reads CASSILQGPLQPQHF. Here the CDR3 DNA reads TGTGCCAGTAGTATCCTACAGGGTCCCCTCCAGCCCCAGCATTTT.

The J gene is TRBJ1-1, the V gene TRBV4-3; D is perhaps TRBD1 (5 bases). Trimming shortened V by 3 bases and J by 3 bases, and 14 bases separated the two germline ends. CDR3 size: 15 residues. Germline CDR1 and CDR2: LGHNA and YSLEER. The CDR3 DNA reads as TGCGCCAGCAGCCACATATTAGGAGGGGACACTGAAGCTTTCTTT. Its protein is CASSHILGGDTEAFF.

This clonotype was counted once. The chain is built from TRBV12-3 or TRBV12-4 and TRBJ1-5, with TRBD1 identical over 8 bases. The CDR3 sequence is 15 residues long. The ends lost 7 bases at V and 2 bases at J; junction bases unmatched: 7. The CDR3 is CASTDRGAGNQPQHF. CDR3 DNA sequence: TGTGCCAGCACCGACAGGGGTGCGGGCAATCAGCCCCAGCATTTT.

This clonotype was detected once. V and J are TRBV6-5 and TRBJ2-7; D not certain. Per the germline V gene, CDR1 is MNHEY and CDR2 is SVGAGI. The CDR3 is made up of 15 amino acids. V lost 2 bases and J lost 1, with 12 bases in between. CDR3 nucleotide sequence: TGTGCCAGCAGTTACAACGGCGGACCGTCCTACGAGCAGTACTTC. It encodes CASSYNGGPSYEQYF.

CDR3 DNA sequence: TGCGCCAGCAATAGACAGGGGATGAACAATGAGCAGTTCTTC. The encoded protein is CASNRQGMNNEQFF. The V gene is TRBV10-1, the J gene TRBJ2-1, with 8 bases lining up with TRBD1. V lost 7 bases to trimming and J lost 5 bases; unmatched junction nucleotides: 7. Germline V gene sequence: CDR1 WNHNN, CDR2 SYGVQD (reference sequence). CDR3 size: 14 residues.

On this clonotype itself: Lacking the conserved final phenylalanine or tryptophan, this CDR3 likely reflects a read error. The chain carries TRBV4-1 and TRBJ1-2; D unresolved. CDR1 is MGHRA, CDR2 YSYEKL, per germline. The V end was cut by 1 base, the J end by 2 bases, with 11 bases between. The CDR3 runs to 15 residues. CDR3 sequence reads: CASSQVIGSNYGYTS. CDR3 nucleotides: TGCGCCAGCAGCCAAGTGATAGGGTCGAACTATGGCTACACCTCC.

This chain connects TRBV2 to TRBJ2-3; 9 bases line up with TRBD2. The J segment lost 2 bases and the V segment lost 2 bases, leaving 5 bases of the junction unmatched. The CDR3 spans 16 residues. Germline V gene sequence: CDR1 SNHLY, CDR2 FYNNEI. The CDR3 loop reads CASSEPSGDLTDTQYF. CDR3 nucleotides: TGTGCCAGCAGTGAACCTAGCGGGGACCTCACAGATACGCAGTATTTT.